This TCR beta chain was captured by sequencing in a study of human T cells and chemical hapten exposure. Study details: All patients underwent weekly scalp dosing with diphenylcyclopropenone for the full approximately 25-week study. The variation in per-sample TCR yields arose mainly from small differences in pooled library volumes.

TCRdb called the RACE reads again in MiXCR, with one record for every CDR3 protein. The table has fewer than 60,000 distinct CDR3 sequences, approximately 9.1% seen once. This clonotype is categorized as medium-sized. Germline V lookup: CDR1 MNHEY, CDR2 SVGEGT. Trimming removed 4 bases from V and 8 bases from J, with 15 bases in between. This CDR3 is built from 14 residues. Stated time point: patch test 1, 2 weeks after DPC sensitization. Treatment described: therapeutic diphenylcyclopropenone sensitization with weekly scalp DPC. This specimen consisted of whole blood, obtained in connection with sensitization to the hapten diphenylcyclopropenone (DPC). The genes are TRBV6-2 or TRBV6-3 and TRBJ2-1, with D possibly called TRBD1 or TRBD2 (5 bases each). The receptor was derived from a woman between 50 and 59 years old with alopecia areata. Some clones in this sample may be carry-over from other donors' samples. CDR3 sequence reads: CASSSWGIEDEQFF. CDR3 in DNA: TGTGCCAGCAGTTCATGGGGGATCGAGGATGAGCAGTTCTTC.